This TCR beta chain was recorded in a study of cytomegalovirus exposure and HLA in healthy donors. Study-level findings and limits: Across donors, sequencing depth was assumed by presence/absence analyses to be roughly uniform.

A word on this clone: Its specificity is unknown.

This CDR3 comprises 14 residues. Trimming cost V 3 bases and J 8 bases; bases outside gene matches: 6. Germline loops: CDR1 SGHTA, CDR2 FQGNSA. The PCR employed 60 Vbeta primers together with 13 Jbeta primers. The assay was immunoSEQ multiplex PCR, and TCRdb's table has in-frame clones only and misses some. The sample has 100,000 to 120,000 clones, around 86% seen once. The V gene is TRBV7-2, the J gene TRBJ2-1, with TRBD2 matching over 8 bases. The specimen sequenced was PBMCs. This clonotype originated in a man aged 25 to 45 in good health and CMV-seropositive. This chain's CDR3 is CASSLGLVGDEQFF. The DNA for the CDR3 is TGTGCCAGCAGCTTGGGACTAGTGGGCGATGAGCAGTTCTTC.